This entry is about one TCR beta chain. Study processing details: For nucleated cells, counts were estimated from reference gene primer amplification. This table comes from immunoSEQ multiplex PCR, and its TCRdb copy is limited to in-frame clones, with some not included. V, J and clone size reflect that table, while D and trimming were determined from the DNA. Of approximately 300,000 clones detected, roughly 85% appear once; the ten largest clones hold under 2%. Everyone who took part was 18 to 89 years old, and they came from roughly 25 US areas. This record belongs to a study of blood T cell repertoires in COVID-19. Turning to the study itself: Sources were T cells, B-cell-depleted T cells, or PBMCs; the material itself was cDNA or gDNA.

This sequence was found in a woman in her twenties or thirties who had been exposed to COVID-19. The specimen sequenced was PBMCs or T cells enriched from blood (not recorded which).

The CDR3: CASSDRGWTEAFF. The CDR3 region has the DNA TGTGCCAGCAGCGACAGGGGTTGGACTGAAGCTTTCTTT. V is TRBV6-5 and J is TRBJ1-1, with 8 bases fitting TRBD1. The CDR3 totals 13 residues. Germline CDR1 is MNHEY and CDR2 is SVGAGI. V was pared by 6 bases and J by 5 bases, with 5 bases of the junction left unmatched.